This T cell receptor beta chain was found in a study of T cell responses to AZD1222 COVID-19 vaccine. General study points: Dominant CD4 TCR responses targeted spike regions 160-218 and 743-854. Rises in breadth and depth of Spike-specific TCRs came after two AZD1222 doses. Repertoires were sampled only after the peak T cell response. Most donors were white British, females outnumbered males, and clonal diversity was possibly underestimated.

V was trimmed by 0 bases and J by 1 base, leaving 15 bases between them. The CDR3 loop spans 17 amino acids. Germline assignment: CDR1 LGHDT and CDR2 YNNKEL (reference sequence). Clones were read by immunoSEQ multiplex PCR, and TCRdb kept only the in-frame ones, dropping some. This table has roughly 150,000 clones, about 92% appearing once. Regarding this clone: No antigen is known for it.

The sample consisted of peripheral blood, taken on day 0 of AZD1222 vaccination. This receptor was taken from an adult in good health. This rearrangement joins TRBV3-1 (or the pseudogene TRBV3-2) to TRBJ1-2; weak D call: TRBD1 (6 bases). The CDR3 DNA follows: TGTGCCAGCAGCCAAGATAGGGGGAAGGATCTTAACTATGGCTACACCTTC. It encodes CASSQDRGKDLNYGYTF.